This T cell receptor (beta chain) appears in the sequencing data of a study of graft-versus-host responses after intestinal transplantation. Study information: Anti-thymocyte globulin induction was given to all recipients, followed by tacrolimus and steroids for roughly 3 years.

The sample holds one count of this clone. What it binds is unknown. Assay used: immunoSEQ multiplex PCR; TCRdb lists only in-frame clones, some missing. This sample has roughly 46,000 clones, with approximately 92% found just once. V lost 2 bases to trimming and J lost 2 bases, with 7 bases between them. From germline, CDR1 is SGHRS and CDR2 YFSETQ. This CDR3 is 13 amino acids long. Study-level points and caveats: Some patients had graft-donor T cell macrochimerism, and their allografts showed high graft-versus-host to host-versus-graft clonal ratios. Ileal or blood samples showed some GvH clones first, and such clones were also found in recipient marrow.

The source material was PBMCs, sampled about 120 weeks after a first intestinal transplant, on the day of a second. The sequence came from a human patient who received an intestinal transplant, so some T cells may come from the graft donor. The chain joins TRBV5-1 to TRBJ2-5; TRBD2 might be the D (5 bases). The CDR3 loop is CASSFDYQETQYF. Here the CDR3 DNA reads TGCGCCAGCAGCTTCGACTATCAAGAGACCCAGTACTTC.